Listed below are T cell receptor beta chains from one sample, sequenced in a study of blood T cell repertoires in COVID-19. This table comes from immunoSEQ multiplex PCR, and its TCRdb copy is limited to in-frame clones, with some not included. This table has just over 250,000 clones, around 90% appearing once. The sequencing sample was made of peripheral blood. All receptors come from a man between 60 and 75 years old who had recovered from COVID-19. Both conserved end residues are part of each CDR3. Fields, in order: CDR3 length, J gene, clone size, V gene, D gene, CDR3 DNA, CDR3 protein. D genes are given only for firm matches. Expanded clones are given a class, and other clones once, few, many or no size at all.

18	TRBJ2-4	once	TRBV5-1	NA	TGCGCCAGCAGCCCCTTACGAGGACTATCCCTAGCCAAAAACATTCAGTACTTC	CASSPLRGLSLAKNIQYF
13	TRBJ2-1	few	TRBV10-3	NA	TGTGCCATCAGTCGGGTTTCCTACAATGAGCAGTTCTTC	CAISRVSYNEQFF
12	TRBJ2-7	NA	TRBV7-9	NA	TGTGCCAGCAGCGTCGGACTCTACGAGCAGTACTTC	CASSVGLYEQYF
14	TRBJ2-7	many	TRBV24-1	TRBD2	TGTGCCACCAGTGAAAGCGGGGGGCACGGCGAGCAGTACTTC	CATSESGGHGEQYF
15	TRBJ1-3	NA	TRBV24-1	NA	TGTGCCACCAGTGACCCAGCAGGGGATGGAAACACCATATATTTT	CATSDPAGDGNTIYF
16	TRBJ1-5	NA	TRBV15	NA	TGTGCCACCAGCAGGCCCACGAGGGGGAGCAATCAGCCCCAGCATTTT	CATSRPTRGSNQPQHF
13	TRBJ1-1	NA	TRBV5-6	NA	TGTGCCAGCAGCCTTCAACGCGGCACTGAAGCTTTCTTT	CASSLQRGTEAFF
18	TRBJ2-1	NA	TRBV7-9	NA	TGTGCCAGCAGCGGAAGTGGGGTTCGGGGGAACTCCTACAATGAGCAGTTCTTC	CASSGSGVRGNSYNEQFF
15	TRBJ1-5	few	TRBV19	TRBD1	TGTGCCAGTAGTATAGGACAGGGAGGTACCCAGCCCCAGCATTTT	CASSIGQGGTQPQHF
15	TRBJ1-2	NA	TRBV4-2	NA	TGTGCCAGCAGCCAGACGACGGGACTGAGCTATGGCTACACCTTC	CASSQTTGLSYGYTF
12	TRBJ1-1	NA	TRBV10-1	NA	TGCGCCAGCAGTGAGTCGACTACTGAAGCTTTCTTT	CASSESTTEAFF
15	TRBJ2-7	NA	TRBV7-9	TRBD1	TGTGCCAGCAGCCCCCGGACAGGGCAAACCTACGAGCAGTACTTC	CASSPRTGQTYEQYF
17	TRBJ1-2	once	TRBV5-4	TRBD1	TGTGCCAGCAGCCCCCCCGACCGGGACAGAAGGAACTATGGCTACACCTTC	CASSPPDRDRRNYGYTF
11	TRBJ1-2	NA	TRBV12-3/TRBV12-4	NA	TGTGCCAGCACCCCCCGAGTAGAATACACCTTC	CASTPRVEYTF
19	TRBJ1-6	NA	TRBV3-1/TRBV3-2	NA	TGTGCCAGCAGCCAATACTCGACGGGACTCTCGACGAGGAATTCACCCCTCCACTTT	CASSQYSTGLSTRNSPLHF
15	TRBJ1-4	NA	TRBV4-1	TRBD1	TGCGCCAGCTCAGAGGAAGGGACAGGTAATGAAAAACTGTTTTTT	CASSEEGTGNEKLFF
11	TRBJ2-2	NA	TRBV5-8	NA	TGTGCCAGCAGCCCGTCCGGGGAGCTGTTTTTT	CASSPSGELFF
15	TRBJ2-6	NA	TRBV3-1/TRBV3-2	NA	TGTGCCAGCAGCCAAACTACACCTGGGGCCAACGTCCTGACTTTC	CASSQTTPGANVLTF
18	TRBJ2-3	NA	TRBV30	NA	TGTGCCTGGGTCTTCGGGGCACTAGCAGTTACTAGCACAGATACGCAGTATTTT	CAWVFGALAVTSTDTQYF
15	TRBJ2-7	NA	TRBV7-3	TRBD1	TGTGCCAGCAGCTTACAAGGACAGGGGACCTACGAGCAGTACTTC	CASSLQGQGTYEQYF
13	TRBJ2-1	NA	TRBV6-5	NA	TGTGCCAGCACCGGTACAGTTTCCAATGAGCAGTTCTTC	CASTGTVSNEQFF
16	TRBJ2-7	NA	TRBV12-5	TRBD1	TGTGCTAGTGCTCGGGACAGGGTGAATAATTCCTACGAGCAGTACTTC	CASARDRVNNSYEQYF
13	TRBJ1-6	NA	TRBV7-8	NA	TGTGCCAGCAGCTTTACAGATAATTCACCCCTCCACTTT	CASSFTDNSPLHF
14	TRBJ2-7	once	TRBV9	TRBD1	TGTGCCAGCAGCAAGTCGGGACAGGGCTACGAGCAGTACTTC	CASSKSGQGYEQYF
14	TRBJ2-3	NA	TRBV25-1	TRBD2	TGTGCCAGCAGAGCGGGGGCCCGCACAGATACGCAGTATTTT	CASRAGARTDTQYF
17	TRBJ1-2	NA	TRBV2	NA	TGTGCCAGCAGTGAGTTAATAATTCCGGACAGCCTCTATGGCTACACCTTC	CASSELIIPDSLYGYTF
16	TRBJ2-2	NA	TRBV5-1	NA	TGCGCCAGCAGCTTGGCGGTTCGGCAGAGGGCCGGGGAGCTGTTTTTT	CASSLAVRQRAGELFF
13	TRBJ2-4	NA	TRBV5-6	TRBD2	TGTGCCAGCAGGGTGACTAGCGGAAACATTCAGTACTTC	CASRVTSGNIQYF
17	TRBJ2-2	NA	TRBV3-1/TRBV3-2	TRBD2	TGTGCCAGCAGCCAAGATTGGCGGGGGGGTCCCACCGGGGAGCTGTTTTTT	CASSQDWRGGPTGELFF
16	TRBJ2-4	NA	TRBV3-1/TRBV3-2	NA	TGTGCCAGCAGCCAAGGCGGAGGGACAGTGTCCCACATTCAGTACTTC	CASSQGGGTVSHIQYF
14	TRBJ2-3	NA	TRBV6-6	NA	TGTGCCAGCAGTTACGGGCGGGCCACAGATACGCAGTATTTT	CASSYGRATDTQYF
14	TRBJ2-7	once	TRBV18	NA	TGTGCCAGCTCACGAGCATCGGGGATCTACGAGCAGTACTTC	CASSRASGIYEQYF
13	TRBJ2-5	NA	TRBV15	NA	TGTGCCACCAGCTTAGGACAAGGGGAGACCCAGTACTTC	CATSLGQGETQYF